This record covers a single T cell receptor beta chain. Its antigen remains unidentified. The sample originates from a study of cytomegalovirus exposure and HLA in healthy donors. Amplification used 60 Vbeta primers and 13 Jbeta primers. The protocol was immunoSEQ multiplex PCR, while the TCRdb copy is restricted to in-frame clones and leaves out a portion. Seen here are approximately 140,000 clones, 73% observed once, and the top ten hold approximately 14%. Germline lookup yields CDR1 SGHNT and CDR2 YYREEE (reference sequence). The V end was cut by 0 bases, the J end by 5 bases, with 11 bases between. This CDR3 region has 14 residues. Study-wide results and caveats: An analysis was carried out at a later point. It showed that HLA-associated TCR beta chains were more clonally expanded than equally common non-associated chains.

The sequenced sample was PBMCs. This TCR was sampled from a human donor in good health. This sequence joins TRBV5-4 and TRBJ1-1; D possibly corresponds to TRBD1 (6 bases). CDR3 sequence (DNA): TGTGCCAGCAGCTTGGGGGGGCGCCTAACTGAAGCTTTCTTT. Translated, it gives CASSLGGRLTEAFF.